This TCR beta chain was recorded in a study of beta chain features in type 1 diabetes (dated by TCRdb to 2017 to 2018). Context from the whole study: Mean age, gender distribution, total cell number and subset yield did not differ between patients and healthy donors. A total of 107,917,701 sorted cells were examined across all samples, and the number of cells per subset was strongly correlated with RNA yield. The study compared the TCRB repertoires of sorted circulating CD4+ T cell subsets in recently diagnosed type 1 diabetes patients with those in matched healthy donors. Whereas all 30 or so donors provided naive and central memory subsets, regulatory and stem cell-like memory subsets were isolated from just 8 patients and about 8 healthy donors.

Reading from cysteine to phenylalanine, the CDR3 counts 14 amino acids. Of all the DNA, just the CDR3 is kept, 42 bases in frame from base 1. V ends up 3 bases short and J 7 bases short, with an unmatched junction base count of 8. Per the germline V gene, MDHEN is the CDR1 and SYDVKM is the CDR2. All of the isolated RNA was reverse transcribed with the High Capacity cDNA Reverse Transcription Kit, so expressed TCRB transcripts were sequenced. Deep immunoSEQ sequencing was performed on naive, central memory and regulatory T cell samples, with an average of about 4 million total reads per sample. After sorted cells were lysed in RLT buffer, RNA was extracted with DNase-treated RNeasy Micro or Mini kits, with the choice depending on cell number. Each cell subset was processed separately to prevent cross-contamination, with patient and healthy donor samples processed together. TCRB sequences were amplified from cDNA with the immunoSEQ multiplex PCR, producing 87-bp fragments spanning the CDR3 region. Amplicons were sequenced on the Illumina HiSeq platform. The study's processing was this. Synthetic template baselines were used to correct PCR bias computationally, reads within Hamming distance 2 were collapsed together, and singletons that could not be merged were discarded. Reads were aligned against IMGT so that V, D and J genes, CDR3 length and insertions or deletions at six rearrangement sites could be assigned. Clonotype counts were normalized to sorted cell number within each subset before computing true diversity and Gini coefficients with the tcR R package. The overlap coefficient, calculated on TCRB nucleotide sequences, was used to measure repertoire sharing. TCRdb mirrors the immuneACCESS table, restricted to in-frame sequences. Some clones are absent from its copies; in checked studies, under half trace to an unresolved V gene, and the reason for the others is unknown. V, J and clone size are taken as reported in that table, and D and trimming were inferred from the DNA itself. For this sample the table gives almost 350,000 clones, of which 7.5% to 9% were detected only once. 0.44% of the sample is held by the ten biggest clonotypes.

This clone was seen a handful of times. The antigen this receptor binds is unknown. Per-nucleotide qualities are absent, and no much larger clonotype sits a single base away. Here is what the overall study found, with its caveats: Naive, central memory and regulatory TCRB repertoires appeared more similar among patients than among healthy donors. A moderate but significant shortening of TCRB CDR3 length was observed in type 1 diabetes patients in all four CD4+ subsets. Shorter templates might be favored by PCR, yet because patient and control samples were amplified and corrected together, any such skew would affect both groups equally. At VDJ recombination sites, type 1 diabetes patients had fewer insertions and more deleted nucleotides, which implies abnormalities in thymic rearrangement. Sequencing cDNA rather than genomic DNA could over-represent highly expressing activated cells, although activation and CD3 levels did not differ between groups. Because the HLA sub-analyses included only small numbers of individuals, any influence of HLA type on TCRB rearrangement was left unresolved.

Each donor gave one peripheral blood draw, roughly 110 mL on average, collected into heparinised tubes. A BD FACSAria II and a panel including CD45RO, CCR7, CD25, CD127, CD95 and CD27 were used to sort naive, central memory, regulatory and stem cell-like memory CD4+ T cells. All sorted populations exceeded 95% purity. PBMCs were isolated right away by Lymphoprep density gradient centrifugation and were stained directly, without culture. Samples were stained and sorted in pairs, with one healthy donor and one patient per experiment, so that batch effects were minimized. Sequencing was carried out using central memory CD4+ T cells from blood. The chain was built from TRBV28 and TRBJ1-2; TRBD1 agrees with 7 junctional bases. The origin of this receptor is a woman between 18 and 29 years old in good health. The base sequence is TGTGCCAGCAGTTTGAAAAGGGGGCTGGGTGGCTACACCTTC. This encodes CASSLKRGLGGYTF.